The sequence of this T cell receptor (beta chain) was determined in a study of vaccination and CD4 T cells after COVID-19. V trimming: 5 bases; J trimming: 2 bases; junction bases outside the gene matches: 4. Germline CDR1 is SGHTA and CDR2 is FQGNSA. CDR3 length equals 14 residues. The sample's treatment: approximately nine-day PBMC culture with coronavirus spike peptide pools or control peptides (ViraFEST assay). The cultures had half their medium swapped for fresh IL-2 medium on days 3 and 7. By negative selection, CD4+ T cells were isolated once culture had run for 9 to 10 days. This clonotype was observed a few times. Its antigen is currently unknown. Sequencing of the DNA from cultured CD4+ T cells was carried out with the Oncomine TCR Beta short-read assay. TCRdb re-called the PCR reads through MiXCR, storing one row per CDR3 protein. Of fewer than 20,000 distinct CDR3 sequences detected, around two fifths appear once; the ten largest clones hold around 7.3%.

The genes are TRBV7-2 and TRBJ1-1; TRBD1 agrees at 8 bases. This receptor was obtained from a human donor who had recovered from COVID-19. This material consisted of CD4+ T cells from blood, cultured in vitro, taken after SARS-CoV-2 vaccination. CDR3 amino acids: CASSGDRGNTEAFF. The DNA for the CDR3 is TGTGCCAGCAGCGGAGACAGGGGAAACACTGAAGCTTTCTTT.